This TCR beta chain was identified during a study of control samples from healthy donors and cancer patients. Here immunoSEQ multiplex PCR was the method, and the copy in TCRdb shows in-frame clones only, minus some. The table records 50,000 to 55,000 clones, roughly 87% of them present only once. The CDR3 is made up of 17 amino acids. Germline CDR1 reads SGDLS; CDR2 reads YYNGEE. V lost 0 bases, J lost 3 bases, and 15 bases lay in between. This TCR came from a man in his fifties or sixties with head and neck cancer. The chain is built from TRBV9 and TRBJ1-4; possibly TRBD1 for D (6 bases). Sequenced: PBMCs. The CDR3 region has the DNA TGTGCCAGCAGCGTAGGGGCTCTAACAGGGCCTAATGAAAAACTGTTTTTT. It translates to CASSVGALTGPNEKLFF.